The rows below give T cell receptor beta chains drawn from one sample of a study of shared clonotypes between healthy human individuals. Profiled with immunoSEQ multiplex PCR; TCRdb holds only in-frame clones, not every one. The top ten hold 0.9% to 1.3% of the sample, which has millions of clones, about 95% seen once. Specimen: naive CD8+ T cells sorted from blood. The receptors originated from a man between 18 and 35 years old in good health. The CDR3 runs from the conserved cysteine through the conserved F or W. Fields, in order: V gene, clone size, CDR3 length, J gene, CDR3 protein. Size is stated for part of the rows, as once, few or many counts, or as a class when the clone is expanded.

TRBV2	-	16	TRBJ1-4	CASSLYSGGTNEKLFF
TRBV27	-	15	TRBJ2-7	CASSLKGGPTYEQYF
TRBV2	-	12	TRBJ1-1	CASSEGQIEAFF
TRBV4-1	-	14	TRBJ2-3	CASSLGTEEDTQYF
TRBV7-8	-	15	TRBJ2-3	CASSPQLTPTDTQYF
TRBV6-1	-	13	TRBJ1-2	CASSTGAVYGYTF
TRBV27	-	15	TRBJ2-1	CASRIAGGLYNEQFF
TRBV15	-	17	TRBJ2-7	CATSTGGAEPFSYEQYF
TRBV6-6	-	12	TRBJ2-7	CASSFSFSEQYF
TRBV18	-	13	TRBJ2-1	CASGPGLADEQFF
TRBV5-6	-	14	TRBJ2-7	CASSYSGRAYEQYF
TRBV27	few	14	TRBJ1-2	CASSLSFGDYGYTF
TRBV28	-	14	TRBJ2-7	CASRLRDRDYEQYF
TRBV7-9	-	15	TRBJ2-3	CASSHTSGSLDTQYF
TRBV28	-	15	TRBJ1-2	CASSFWGAPNYGYTF
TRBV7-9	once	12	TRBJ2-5	CASSSMQETQYF
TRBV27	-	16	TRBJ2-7	CASSPLGSGSSHEQYF
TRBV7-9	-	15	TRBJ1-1	CASSPLGWGNTEAFF
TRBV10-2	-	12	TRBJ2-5	CASRDLKEPQYF
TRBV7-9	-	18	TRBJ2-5	CASSQARDRGPTGETQYF
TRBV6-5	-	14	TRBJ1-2	CASSFGVRDYGYTF
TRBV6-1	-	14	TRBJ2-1	CASSEVGGAYEQFF
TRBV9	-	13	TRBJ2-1	CASSESAYDEQFF
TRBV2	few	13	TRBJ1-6	CASSGHPNSPLHF
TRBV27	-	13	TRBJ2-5	CASSYREGETQYF
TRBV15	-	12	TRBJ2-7	CATSSTSDEQYF
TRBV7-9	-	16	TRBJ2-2	CASSLAGGGSTGELFF
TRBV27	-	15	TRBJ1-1	CASSLYRQRNTEAFF
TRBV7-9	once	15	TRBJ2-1	CASSPQRQGYNEQFF
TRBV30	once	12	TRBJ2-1	CAWRGVAEEQFF
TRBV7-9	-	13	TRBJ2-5	CASSLRTGETQYF
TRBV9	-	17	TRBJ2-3	CASSVAPGSGPNPTQYF
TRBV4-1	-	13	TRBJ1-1	CASSQGRNTEAFF
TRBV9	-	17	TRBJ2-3	CASSVGGGTGTGDTQYF
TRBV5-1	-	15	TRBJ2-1	CASSAGLAANNEQFF
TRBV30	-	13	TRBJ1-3	CAWSVETGNTIYF
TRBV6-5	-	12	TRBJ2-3	CASRRSADTQYF
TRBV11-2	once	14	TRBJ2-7	CASSFGTGQYEQYF
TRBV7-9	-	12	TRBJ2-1	CASSDDWTEQFF
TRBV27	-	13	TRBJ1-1	CASSFGLNTEAFF
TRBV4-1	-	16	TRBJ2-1	CASSQLAGGLYNEQFF
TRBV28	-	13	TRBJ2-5	CASSLEIQETQYF
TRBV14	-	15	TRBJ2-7	CASSQELGYSYEQYF
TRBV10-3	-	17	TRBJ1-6	CAISESVGIGEVSPLHF
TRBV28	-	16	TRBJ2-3	CASSFNVDTSTDTQYF
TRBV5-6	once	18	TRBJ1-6	CASSRETGSMPYNSPLHF
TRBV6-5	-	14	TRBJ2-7	CASSYSEGAGEQYF
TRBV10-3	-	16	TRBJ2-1	CAISEPGQGIYNEQFF
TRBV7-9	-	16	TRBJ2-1	CASSLAGTGMSNEQFF
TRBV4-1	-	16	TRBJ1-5	CASSQEWPGGFQPQHF
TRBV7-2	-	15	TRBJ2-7	CASSPGLAGGTEQYF
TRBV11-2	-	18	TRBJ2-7	CASSSPGQKPSHYYEQYF
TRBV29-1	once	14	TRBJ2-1	CSVVFPSGYNEQFF
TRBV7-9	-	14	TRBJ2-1	CASSLGWGLNEQFF
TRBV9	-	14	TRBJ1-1	CASSVDPRGTEAFF
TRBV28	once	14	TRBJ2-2	CASSFQPSTGELFF
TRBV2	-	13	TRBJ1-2	CASSPVTNYGYTF
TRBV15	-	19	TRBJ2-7	CATSRDPLDDTDLEDEQYF